This is a list of T cell receptor beta chains from one sample in a study of CD8 T cells in Susac syndrome. MiXCR, run by TCRdb on the immunoSEQ multiplex PCR reads, gives a single entry per CDR3 protein. The sample consists of approximately 120,000 distinct CDR3 sequences, approximately 95% of them appearing once. Sequencing was done on a sample of CD8+ T cells from PBMCs. These receptors originate from a human donor with multiple sclerosis. Each CDR3 is given with its conserved first and last residue. Each record gives: J gene, clone size, V gene, CDR3 length, D gene, CDR3 DNA, CDR3 protein. D genes are given only for firm matches. Rows give clone size only sometimes, using once, few, many, or a class for an expanded clone.

TRBJ2-3 | - | TRBV29-1 | 14 | - | TGCAGCGTTGAAGGGAGTGGGAGAGCAGATACGCAGTATTTT | CSVEGSGRADTQYF
TRBJ1-3 | - | TRBV4-1 | 16 | TRBD1 | TGCGCCAGCAGCCGTTGGACAGGGGTCGTGCGAAACACCATATATTTT | CASSRWTGVVRNTIYF
TRBJ1-4 | once | TRBV20-1 | 11 | - | TGCAGTGCTAGAGTACGTGAAAAACTGTTTTTT | CSARVREKLFF
TRBJ2-2 | - | TRBV19 | 15 | - | TGTGCCAGTAGTATCTGGGGGCAGTACACCGGGGAGCTGTTTTTT | CASSIWGQYTGELFF
TRBJ2-1 | - | TRBV12-3/TRBV12-4 | 11 | - | TGTGCCAGCGGTGCGGGTCGTGAGCAGTTCTTC | CASGAGREQFF
TRBJ2-3 | - | TRBV12-5 | 16 | - | TGTGCTAGTGGTTTGCTCCCCTCCTCCAGCGACGATACGCAGTATTTT | CASGLLPSSSDDTQYF
TRBJ1-2 | - | TRBV5-1 | 14 | - | TGCGCCAGCAGCTACGGGACGGCGAACTATGGCTACACCTTC | CASSYGTANYGYTF
TRBJ2-7 | few | TRBV7-9 | 12 | - | TGTGCCAGCAGCGTAAAGGTGCGTGAGCAGTACTTC | CASSVKVREQYF
TRBJ2-7 | - | TRBV12-3/TRBV12-4 | 19 | TRBD2 | TGTGCCAGCAGTTTAGCGCCAGGCAGACTAGCGGGGATATCCTACGAGCAGTACTTC | CASSLAPGRLAGISYEQYF
TRBJ2-7 | once | TRBV14 | 13 | - | TGTGCCAGCAGCCGGGGACCGACCGCCGGGCAGTACTTC | CASSRGPTAGQYF
TRBJ2-1 | - | TRBV20-1 | 13 | - | TGCAGTGCTAGAGATGGCGGGCGGGGGCAGCAGTTCTTC | CSARDGGRGQQFF
TRBJ2-2 | - | TRBV19 | 14 | - | TGTGCCAGTAAAGACAAACTTAACACCGGGGAGCTGTTTTTT | CASKDKLNTGELFF
TRBJ2-2 | - | TRBV5-1 | 15 | - | TGCGCCAGCACCCTGAACAGGGCGGGCGCCGGGGAGCTGTTTTTT | CASTLNRAGAGELFF
TRBJ2-7 | - | TRBV4-1 | 16 | TRBD1 | TGCGCCAGCAGCCAAGCCGACAGGGCAGACAACTACGAGCAGTACTTC | CASSQADRADNYEQYF
TRBJ1-1 | once | TRBV12-3/TRBV12-4 | 15 | - | TGTGCCAGCAGTTTCCCACAGGGTCTGGGGACTGAAGCTTTCTTT | CASSFPQGLGTEAFF
TRBJ2-1 | - | TRBV12-3/TRBV12-4 | 14 | TRBD2 | TGTGCCAGCAGGCTAGCGGGGGCCTACAATGAGCAGTTCTTC | CASRLAGAYNEQFF
TRBJ2-7 | - | TRBV9 | 14 | TRBD2 | TGTGCCAGCAGCGGGGGACTAAAGCCCTACGAGCAGTACTTC | CASSGGLKPYEQYF
TRBJ2-5 | - | TRBV30 | 14 | - | TGTGCCTGGAGTGTTGCTAGCTTGTCAGAGACCCAGTACTTC | CAWSVASLSETQYF
TRBJ2-5 | once | TRBV2 | 18 | TRBD2 | TGTGCCAGCACAGGGACTAGCGGGAGGCCCTCAATTTCGGAGACCCAGTACTTC | CASTGTSGRPSISETQYF
TRBJ1-1 | - | TRBV6-9 | 13 | - | TGTGCCAGCAGCAAAGACGGGAACACTGAAGCTTTCTTT | CASSKDGNTEAFF
TRBJ2-2 | - | TRBV24-1 | 14 | - | TGTGCCACCAGTGATATAGGCCGATCCGGGGAGCTGTTTTTT | CATSDIGRSGELFF
TRBJ2-3 | - | TRBV20-1 | 16 | TRBD2 | TGCAGTGCTAGGTCGGGGGGGGACCGAACCACAGATACGCAGTATTTT | CSARSGGDRTTDTQYF
TRBJ2-2 | once | TRBV12-3/TRBV12-4 | 14 | - | TGTGCCAGCAGTTTCCCGGGGCCCACCGGGGAGCTGTTTTTT | CASSFPGPTGELFF
TRBJ1-2 | - | TRBV20-1 | 12 | - | TGCAGTGCTAGAGACGTGGCTCGGGGCTACACCTTC | CSARDVARGYTF
TRBJ2-2 | - | TRBV28 | 16 | - | TGTGCCAGCAGTTTGCGAGGAAACCCCAGTACCGGGGAGCTGTTTTTT | CASSLRGNPSTGELFF
TRBJ2-1 | - | TRBV4-1 | 16 | TRBD1 | TGCGCCAGCAGCCACTATATGGGGGACAGGGTCAATGAGCAGTTCTTC | CASSHYMGDRVNEQFF
TRBJ2-1 | - | TRBV19 | 15 | - | TGTGCCAGTAGTATAGATCTATGGGTGGAGAATGAGCAGTTCTTC | CASSIDLWVENEQFF
TRBJ1-2 | - | TRBV5-6 | 15 | - | TGTGCCAGCAGTTATGGCTCGACCGCCCCTTATGGCTACACCTTC | CASSYGSTAPYGYTF
TRBJ1-2 | once | TRBV5-1 | 13 | - | TGCGCCAGCAGCAGTATCCGGGATATCGGCTACACCTTC | CASSSIRDIGYTF
TRBJ1-1 | - | TRBV4-1 | 15 | - | TGCGCCAGCAGCCAAGAAGGTTGGGGGAACACTGAAGCTTTCTTT | CASSQEGWGNTEAFF
TRBJ2-2 | - | TRBV6-5 | 14 | - | TGTGCCAGCAGCTATGAGGGGGTCAGCGGGGAGCTGTTTTTT | CASSYEGVSGELFF
TRBJ2-3 | - | TRBV27 | 15 | TRBD1 | TGTGCCAGCAGTTTGGGACAGGGGGCAACAGATACGCAGTATTTT | CASSLGQGATDTQYF
TRBJ2-1 | - | TRBV12-3/TRBV12-4 | 12 | - | TGTGCCAGCAGTTTAGTGGAGAATGAGCAGTTCTTC | CASSLVENEQFF
TRBJ1-4 | once | TRBV7-9 | 15 | - | TGTGCCAGCAGCCCTTGGGGGCAGACTAATGAAAAACTGTTTTTT | CASSPWGQTNEKLFF
TRBJ2-1 | - | TRBV14 | 17 | TRBD2 | TGTGCCAGCAGCCAAGATCGGGGCGGGGGGCCGTACAATGAGCAGTTCTTC | CASSQDRGGGPYNEQFF
TRBJ1-5 | - | TRBV20-1 | 16 | - | TGCAGTGCCCAGCCGAGGGGCTCCTGGAGCAATCAGCCCCAGCATTTT | CSAQPRGSWSNQPQHF
TRBJ1-1 | - | TRBV25-1 | 13 | - | TGTGCCAGCACGGGGGTTTTGAACACTGAAGCTTTCTTT | CASTGVLNTEAFF
TRBJ2-7 | - | TRBV7-9 | 14 | TRBD1 | TGTGCCAGCAGCTCCCCGGGACAGTTCCACGAGCAGTACTTC | CASSSPGQFHEQYF
TRBJ1-2 | - | TRBV5-1 | 16 | - | TGCGCCAGCAGCCCCACCCGAGGTCAGGGACCGTCTGGCTACACCTTC | CASSPTRGQGPSGYTF
TRBJ2-7 | - | TRBV28 | 13 | TRBD1 | TGTGCCAGCAGTCGGCCCAGGGGGCACGAGCAGTACTTC | CASSRPRGHEQYF
TRBJ1-1 | - | TRBV7-2 | 15 | TRBD1 | TGTGCCAGCAGCCAGGGGGTGGCAGTGAACACTGAAGCTTTCTTT | CASSQGVAVNTEAFF
TRBJ2-1 | - | TRBV20-1 | 15 | - | TGCAGTGCTAGAGCGTCCGAGACCTCCTACAATGAGCAGTTCTTC | CSARASETSYNEQFF
TRBJ2-2 | - | TRBV4-1 | 14 | - | TGCGCCAGCAGCCCCAGGGGAGTGGCGGGGGAGCTGTTTTTT | CASSPRGVAGELFF
TRBJ1-4 | - | TRBV15 | 16 | - | TGTGCCACCAGCTCCTTCGACAGGACAACTAATGAAAAACTGTTTTTT | CATSSFDRTTNEKLFF
TRBJ1-5 | - | TRBV5-1 | 17 | TRBD1 | TGCGCCAGCAGCTTGGCCCCGGGACAGGGGCCGCATCAGCCCCAGCATTTT | CASSLAPGQGPHQPQHF
TRBJ1-2 | once | TRBV27 | 15 | TRBD1 | TGTGCCAGCAGTCCCCTGCCGACAGGGGCTTCTGGCTACACCTTC | CASSPLPTGASGYTF
TRBJ1-2 | - | TRBV27 | 15 | TRBD1 | TGTGCCAGCACCTCGAGACAGGGGAGAAACTATGGCTACACCTTC | CASTSRQGRNYGYTF
TRBJ2-3 | - | TRBV12-3/TRBV12-4 | 15 | TRBD1 | TGTGCCAGCACCCCCCGGGACAGGGTACAAGATACGCAGTATTTT | CASTPRDRVQDTQYF
TRBJ2-5 | - | TRBV11-2 | 15 | - | TGTGCCAGCAGCCTAGAGGGGGGGACCAAAGAGACCCAGTACTTC | CASSLEGGTKETQYF
TRBJ1-6 | - | TRBV5-6 | 15 | - | TGTGCCAGCAGATCGGCCAGGGTCCTACGCTCACCCCTCCACTTT | CASRSARVLRSPLHF
TRBJ2-2 | - | TRBV19 | 10 | - | TGTGCCAGTAGTAACGGGGAGCTGTTTTTT | CASSNGELFF